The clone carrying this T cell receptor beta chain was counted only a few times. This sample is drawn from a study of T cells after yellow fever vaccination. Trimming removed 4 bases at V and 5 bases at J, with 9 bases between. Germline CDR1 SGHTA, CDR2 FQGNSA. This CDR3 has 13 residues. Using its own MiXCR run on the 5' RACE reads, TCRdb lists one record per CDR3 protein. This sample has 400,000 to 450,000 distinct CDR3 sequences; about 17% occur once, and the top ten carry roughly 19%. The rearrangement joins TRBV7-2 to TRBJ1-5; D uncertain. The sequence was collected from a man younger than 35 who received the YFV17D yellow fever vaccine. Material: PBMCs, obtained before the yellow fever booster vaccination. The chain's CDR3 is CASSSTEDQPQHF. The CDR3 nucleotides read TGTGCCAGCAGCTCAACAGAGGATCAGCCCCAGCATTTT.